The 5 T cell receptor beta chains presented below share a single source sample, sequenced in a study of cytomegalovirus exposure and HLA in healthy donors. TCRdb keeps only in-frame clones here, not all; method: immunoSEQ multiplex PCR. The table records about 190,000 clones, around 88% of them present only once. Sequences were obtained from PBMCs. These TCRs come from a woman aged 18-29 years in good health and CMV-seronegative.

A few counts support this clone. The V gene is TRBV6-5, the J gene TRBJ2-6; D unclear. The ends were cut back, 11 bases at V and 0 bases at J, with 11 bases in the middle. The CDR3 runs to 14 residues. CDR1 is MNHEY and CDR2 is SVGAGI in the germline V gene. The CDR3 DNA is TGTGCCGTGCGACACCTCTCTGGGGCCAACGTCCTGACTTTC. Translating gives CAVRHLSGANVLTF.

This chain links TRBV25-1 with TRBJ2-2; unclear D gene. V was trimmed by 5 bases and J by 1 base, leaving 8 bases between them. The CDR3 contains 14 residues. Germline V gene data show CDR1 as MGHDK and CDR2 as SYGVNS. DNA of the CDR3: TGTGCCAGCAGTCCATCCGGGAACACCGGGGAGCTGTTTTTT. This translates into CASSPSGNTGELFF.

The table lists this clone with a count of one. The gene calls are TRBV5-1 and TRBJ1-4; D is undetermined. V dropped 0 bases and J dropped 3 bases, with 9 bases sitting between them. CDR3 length: 15 residues. CDR1 is SGHRS, CDR2 YFSETQ, per germline. The CDR3 region is CASSLGGVANEKLFF. DNA for the CDR3: TGCGCCAGCAGCTTGGGCGGGGTGGCTAATGAAAAACTGTTTTTT.

The chain couples TRBV5-1 to TRBJ2-2; D possibly corresponds to TRBD2 (5 bases). With 5 bases removed from V and 0 bases from J, the gap between germline ends came to 11 bases. Germline CDR1 reads SGHRS; CDR2 reads YFSETQ. The CDR3 sequence is 15 residues long. The CDR3 DNA follows: TGCGCCAGCAGTTTGAGCGGAACGAACACCGGGGAGCTGTTTTTT. Protein sequence: CASSLSGTNTGELFF.

The gene calls are TRBV30 and TRBJ1-2, with no clear D. Trimming removed 4 bases at V and 4 bases at J, with 13 bases between. Germline V CDR1 and CDR2: GTSNPN, SVGIG (reference sequence). There are 13 residues in the CDR3. For the CDR3, the DNA is TGTGCCTGGATCGCCTCCTTCAGCTATGGCTACACCTTC. It is translated as CAWIASFSYGYTF. Variable domain in full (rest from reference TRBV30 and TRBJ1-2): SQTIHQWPATLVQPVGSPLSLECTVEGTSNPNLYWYRQAAGRGLQLLFYSVGIGQISSEVPQNLSASRPQDRQFILSSKKLLLSDSGFYLCAWIASFSYGYTFGSGTRLTVV.